The clone carrying this TCR beta chain was detected a few times. Its antigen remains unidentified. Germline CDR1 and CDR2: MNHEY and SMNVEV (reference sequence). The CDR3 runs 17 residues. The germline V and J ends were trimmed by 5 bases and 4 bases, with 23 bases remaining between them. The data derive from a study of T cell repertoires in cytomegalovirus infection. Overall study context: Based on public TCR beta signatures, there were indications of CMV infection and of a matching HLA type. Study-level points and caveats: CMV-specific TCR beta clonotypes restricted by HLA-C dominated the ex vivo response. Using cumulative public TCR beta family frequency, the authors identified those who carried CMV together with the relevant HLA.

A single record per CDR3 protein comes from TCRdb applying MiXCR to the reads. The sample shows some 920,000 distinct CDR3 sequences, about a third of them seen only once. The chain employs TRBV27 and TRBJ1-2; a possible D gene is TRBD1 (5 bases). This TCR derives from a human donor in good health (CMV status not recorded). Some clones in this sample may be carry-over from other donors' samples. The sequenced sample was cultured CD8+ T cells from PBMCs, obtained from culture after CMV antigen stimulation. The CDR3 DNA is TGTGCCAGCAGTAGAAGGCTCCCACAGGAACCTCTCTATGGCTACACCTTC. Amino acids: CASSRRLPQEPLYGYTF.